This TCR beta chain derives from a study of shared clonotypes between healthy human individuals (dated by TCRdb to the early 2020s). Regarding the study in general: The cohort comprised a couple of women and a few men aged 18 to 49 years. To estimate repertoire size and how much clonotype sharing occurs between individuals, the study deeply sequenced the blood TCR repertoires of about five healthy adults. Libraries were prepared and TCR repertoires were sequenced by different laboratories using diverse techniques, in order to increase sequencing depth and limit assay-specific biases. For each donor, CD4 naive and CD4 memory were each given three plates, CD8 naive was given two plates, and CD8 memory was given one plate. Leukapheresis yielded between about 0.94 and 8.9 billion PBMCs per donor. What the authors observed across the whole study: Across a few donors, approximately 5% of naive CD4, 3% to 3.5% of naive CD8, about 2.3% of memory CD4, and under 0.45% of memory CD8 clonotypes were shared. Based on pairwise subsampling, the degree of clonotype sharing among donors was expected to be affected by sequencing depth. The genetic and exposure-history diversity represented was limited by the small number of donors. Sampling was restricted to blood, and TCR repertoires in tissue are likely to differ from TCR repertoires in blood. Naive subsets generally had larger estimated clonotype richness than memory subsets did. Incomplete sequencing was indicated by rarefaction of sorted-subset datasets, despite the large sequencing depth. Higher generation probabilities were observed for clonotypes shared by all four sorted-subset donors than for non-shared clonotypes.

The donors were healthy, HIV-negative adults who had no recently reported acute infections or vaccinations. Every donor was a Caucasian adult residing in Nashville, Tennessee, USA. Magnetic negative selection was used to enrich CD4+ T cells, after which naive cells were positively selected on CD45RA and the negative fraction became the memory subset. Blood was obtained by leukapheresis, after which PBMCs were separated by Ficoll-Histopaque density gradient centrifugation and cryopreserved in liquid nitrogen vapor phase. Analytical flow cytometry was used to check the purity and quantity of every magnetically sorted T cell population. Each sorted fraction had its genomic DNA isolated and then quantified by UV absorbance on a Nanodrop 2000c. Concerning this clone itself: The antigen it binds to is not known. Per-nucleotide qualities are absent, and no much larger clonotype sits a single base away.

The CDR3 has 16 amino acids, counting the end cysteine and phenylalanine. Only the CDR3 DNA stays, 48 bases, in frame from base 1. Trimmed from V: 4 bases; trimmed from J: 2 bases; junction bases lacking a gene match: 11. CDR1 and CDR2 were assigned from the germline V gene as SGHTA and FQGNSA. Using the deep immunoSEQ assay, TCR CDR3 regions were amplified from genomic DNA by multiplex PCR. For each cell subset, the extracted genomic DNA was distributed evenly across all wells of several immunoSEQ 96-well plates, and each plate served as one replicate. Each replicate PCR for sorted subsets received about 220 ng genomic DNA, equal to about 30,000 T cell genomes. Purified libraries were quantified with a Qubit 3.0 fluorometer, sized on a Bioanalyzer 2100, and re-quantified with the KAPA Library Quantification kit. Every immunoSEQ 96-well plate was sequenced on a dedicated single-read 150-cycle Illumina NextSeq 550 flow cell. As for the authors' bioinformatics: Because only junctional sequences without quality scores were contained in the immunoSEQ output, filtering matching that applied to full-length reads could not be performed. Sequences were annotated with PyIR, a Python wrapper for IgBLAST v1.9, and V/J genes and CDR3 were assigned using IMGT germline references. Reads were removed for weak V/J assignments (E-value above 1e-6), missing CDR3, stop codons, out-of-frame junctions, or ambiguous translated residues. A V3J clonotype was defined by an identical inferred V gene, J gene, and CDR3 amino acid sequence. Percentage overlap between repertoires was calculated by dividing the number of shared unique clonotypes by the size of the smaller repertoire. Repertoire richness was assessed with RTK rarefaction, the Chao1 estimator, and Recon v2.1 estimates of unobserved clonotypes. For all TCRbeta clonotypes obtained by the gDNA method from a handful of donors, generation probabilities were computed with OLGA. Held by TCRdb, this immuneACCESS table contains in-frame sequences only and omits some clones. Under half of the omission traces to an unresolved V gene where checked; the cause of the rest is unknown. D and trimming come from the DNA, and the V and J calls and clone size come from that table. For this sample the table gives around 1,100,000 clones, of which about 80% were detected only once. The ten biggest clones cover over 0.8% of the sample.

The sequencing sample was made of memory CD4+ T cells from PBMCs. In the paper's terms, the cell subset or site label means: CD45RA-negative fraction. The sequence came from a man between 18 and 29 years old in good health. Some clones in this sample may be carry-over from other donors' samples. The V and J segments used are TRBV7-2 and TRBJ2-7; 7 central nucleotides agree with TRBD2. The nucleotide sequence reads TGTGCCAGCAGCTCCAGACGCGGGGGATCCACCTACGAGCAGTACTTC. Its amino acids are CASSSRRGGSTYEQYF.